What follows are 25 T cell receptor beta chains derived from one specimen sequenced in a study of OX40 agonist ivuxolimab in advanced cancers. Some clones are missing from TCRdb's copy, which holds only in-frame ones; the method was immunoSEQ multiplex PCR. The sample holds 63,000 or so clones, around 93% seen once. The sample consisted of CD4+ or CD8+ T cells sorted from blood, taken in a trial of the OX40 agonist ivuxolimab. The receptors originated from an adult with an advanced solid tumor such as melanoma, head and neck, liver or kidney cancer.

The J gene is TRBJ2-5, the V gene TRBV14; no clear D. V was clipped by 2 bases and J by 5 bases, with 6 bases between them. This CDR3 comprises 12 residues. The germline gives CDR1 SGHDN, CDR2 FVKESK. The CDR3 nucleotides are TGTGCCAGCAGCCAATATGGGGAGACCCAGTACTTC. It is translated as CASSQYGETQYF.

This chain links TRBV28 with TRBJ1-5; perhaps TRBD1 as D (5 bases). The V gene's germline CDR1 is MDHEN and CDR2 SYDVKM. This CDR3 spans 14 amino acids. V was pared by 3 bases and J by 3 bases, with 9 bases between. CDR3 protein: CASSFGGSNQPQHF. The CDR3 DNA reads TGTGCCAGCAGTTTTGGGGGTTCCAATCAGCCCCAGCATTTT.

The chain employs TRBV21-1 and TRBJ2-1; the table's D call, TRBD2, was not checked against the DNA. TRBV21-1 is recorded as a pseudogene. The CDR3 covers 15 residues. In DNA form, the CDR3 reads TGTGCCAGCACCCAAACCCCTCCGCCTCGGGGTGAGCAGTTCTTC. It codes for CASTQTPPPRGEQFF.

The chain combines TRBV19 with TRBJ2-7, with 8 bases aligning to TRBD2. The CDR3 length is 14 residues. Per the germline V gene, CDR1 is LNHDA and CDR2 is SQIVND (reference sequence). The V and J ends lost 9 bases and 6 bases, in that order; junction bases with no gene match: 13. CDR3 DNA: TGTGCCAGCTCAGCGGGGGTCGGTATTGGCGAGCAGTACGTC. This gives the protein CASSAGVGIGEQYV.

This chain joins TRBV19 and TRBJ2-1; D is possibly TRBD1 (5 bases). Germline assignment: CDR1 LNHDA and CDR2 SQIVND (reference sequence). This CDR3 spans 15 amino acids. V gave up 5 bases and J gave up 3 bases, with 14 bases separating them. CDR3: CASSVGHSSYNEQFF. In DNA form, the CDR3 reads TGTGCCAGTAGTGTAGGACACTCAAGCTACAATGAGCAGTTCTTC.

This chain uses TRBV7-9 with TRBJ2-5; the match to TRBD2 covers 14 bases. CDR3 length equals 18 residues. CDR1 is SEHNR and CDR2 is FQNEAQ in the germline V gene (reference sequence). With V trimmed by 5 bases and J by 2 bases, 10 bases remained unmatched. CDR3 region: CASSPRSTSGGDQETQYF. The CDR3, as DNA: TGTGCCAGCAGCCCCCGATCGACTAGCGGGGGGGATCAAGAGACCCAGTACTTC.

V gene TRBV21-1 combines with J gene TRBJ2-7; no DNA check was done on the table's D call, TRBD1. TRBV21-1 is described as a pseudogene. The CDR3 has 18 residues. The CDR3 spells CASSKVSRDRVWVHEQYV. In DNA, the CDR3 is TGTGCCAGCAGCAAAGTGTCGAGGGACAGGGTCTGGGTCCACGAGCAGTACGTC.

This clone was seen more than once but under ten times. The rearrangement joins TRBV5-1 to TRBJ1-6; D uncertain. V lost 0 bases and J lost 7, with 2 bases in between. Per germline, CDR1 SGHRS and CDR2 YFSETQ. The CDR3 totals 12 residues. The CDR3 sequence is CASSLGNSPLHF. CDR3 bases: TGCGCCAGCAGCTTGGGAAATTCACCCCTCCACTTT.

The chain employs TRBV28 and TRBJ1-3, with D hard to call. Between the trimmed V and J ends, which lost 4 bases and 2 bases, there was a span of 3 bases. CDR1 and CDR2 from the germline V gene are MDHEN and SYDVKM. The CDR3 covers 12 residues. DNA of the CDR3: TGTGCCAGCAGTTATGCTGGAAACACCATATATTTT. Amino acid sequence: CASSYAGNTIYF. Full variable domain (outside the CDR3, taken from reference TRBV28 and TRBJ1-3): DVKVTQSSRYLVKRTGEKVFLECVQDMDHENMFWYRQDPGLGLRLIYFSYDVKMKEKGDIPEGYSVSREKKERFSLILESASTNQTSMYLCASSYAGNTIYFGEGSWLTVV.

The chain links TRBV7-6 to TRBJ1-5; no clear D gene. V shed 1 base and J shed 2 bases, with 15 bases lying between them. The V gene's germline CDR1 is SGHVS and CDR2 FNYEAQ. CDR3 size: 17 residues. Written as DNA, the CDR3 is TGTGCCAGCAGCTTAGGGGATACCCGTTTTGGCAATCAGCCCCAGCATTTT. Its protein is CASSLGDTRFGNQPQHF.

This sequence joins TRBV4-1 and TRBJ2-7, with 8 bases lining up with TRBD1. V was clipped by 3 bases and J by 4 bases; unmatched bases: 5. The CDR3 contains 14 residues. Germline V gene lookup returns CDR1 MGHRA and CDR2 YSYEKL. The CDR3 region is CASSQEDRAYEQYF. The CDR3 DNA is TGCGCCAGCAGCCAGGAGGACAGGGCTTACGAGCAGTACTTC.

The CDR3 bases are TGTGCCAGCGAGACACTAGCGGGAGTCAATGAGCAGTTCTTC. It codes for CASETLAGVNEQFF. V and J are TRBV7-9 and TRBJ2-1; 11 nucleotides line up with TRBD2. Germline loops: CDR1 SEHNR, CDR2 FQNEAQ (reference sequence). The CDR3 has 14 residues. J gave up 6 bases and V 8 bases, and 6 bases lay outside the gene matches.

The chain is built from TRBV2 and TRBJ2-7, with D perhaps being TRBD1 or TRBD2 (5 bases each). Germline V lookup: CDR1 SNHLY, CDR2 FYNNEI. Trimming shortened V by 5 bases and J by 3 bases, and 17 bases separated the two germline ends. There are 15 residues in the CDR3. The CDR3 region has the DNA TGTGCCAGCAGTTCGGGACCGGGACCCCACTACGAGCAGTACGTC. This gives the protein CASSSGPGPHYEQYV.

The gene calls are TRBV4-3 and TRBJ2-2; D gene ambiguous. The germline gives CDR1 LGHNA, CDR2 YSLEER. With 1 base removed from V and 1 base from J, the gap between germline ends came to 13 bases. There are 17 residues in the CDR3. CDR3 residues: CASSQGMKWGNTGELFF. The CDR3 DNA follows: TGCGCCAGCAGCCAAGGGATGAAATGGGGGAACACCGGGGAGCTGTTTTTT.

The V call is TRBV5-6, the J call TRBJ1-2; D uncertain. The CDR3 runs to 14 residues. CDR1 is SGHDT, CDR2 YYEEEE, per germline. V shed 0 bases and J shed 5 bases, with 11 bases lying between them. The CDR3 is CASSLVGMNYGYTF. DNA of the CDR3: TGTGCCAGCAGCTTGGTAGGGATGAATTATGGCTACACCTTC.

This clone was counted only a few times. The V gene is TRBV2, the J gene TRBJ1-2; 8 bases are shared with TRBD1. The CDR3 sequence is 15 residues long. V shed 6 bases and J 2 bases; nucleotides not matched to a gene: 8. Germline V gene sequence: CDR1 SNHLY, CDR2 FYNNEI. CDR3 nucleotide sequence: TGTGCCAGCAGCCAGGGACAGGACGGGAACTATGGCTACACCTTC. Protein: CASSQGQDGNYGYTF.

The chain is built from TRBV5-1 and TRBJ2-1; D is possibly TRBD2 (5 bases). V was clipped by 3 bases and J by 7 bases, with 17 bases between them. The CDR3 has 15 amino acids. CDR1 and CDR2 (germline): SGHRS, YFSETQ. As DNA, the CDR3 is TGCGCCAGCAGCTCCTTTGTGGGAGTCCGGAATGAGCAGTTCTTC. It is translated as CASSSFVGVRNEQFF.

J is TRBJ2-7 and V is TRBV5-5, with 10 bases that match TRBD1. CDR3 size: 14 residues. Germline CDR1 is SGHKS and CDR2 is YYEKEE (reference sequence). V gave up 3 bases and J gave up 2 bases; unmatched junction bases: 2. CDR3 sequence: CASSWTGGTYEQYF. CDR3 sequence (DNA): TGTGCCAGCAGCTGGACAGGGGGGACCTACGAGCAGTACTTC.

The genes are TRBV28 and TRBJ2-7, with a possible D match to TRBD2 (6 bases). The germline CDR1 and CDR2 sequences are MDHEN and SYDVKM. Trimming cost V 2 bases and J 7 bases, with 6 bases left between them. CDR3 size: 11 residues. Written as DNA, the CDR3 is TGTGCCAGCAGTTTAAGCGGGGAGCAGTACTTC. It translates to CASSLSGEQYF.

CDR3 coding DNA: TGTGCCAGCAGCTTTAGTTCGACCCGCAATGAGCAGTTCTTC. Its translation is CASSFSSTRNEQFF. J is TRBJ2-1 and V is TRBV7-3; D gene unclear. V was cut by 3 bases and J by 6 bases, with 12 bases left in between. This CDR3 comprises 14 residues. CDR1 and CDR2 (germline): SGHTA, FQGTGA.

The chain employs TRBV9 and TRBJ2-1; 11 bases map to TRBD2. The CDR3 is 16 amino acids. With 3 bases clipped from V and 4 bases from J, the junction kept 6 bases outside the gene matches. Germline lookup yields CDR1 SGDLS and CDR2 YYNGEE. CDR3 nucleotides: TGTGCCAGCAGCGCTTCCGGGACTAGCGGTTACAATGAGCAGTTCTTC. Translating gives CASSASGTSGYNEQFF. The whole variable domain, filled in from reference TRBV9 and TRBJ2-1, reads DSGVTQTPKHLITATGQRVTLRCSPRSGDLSVYWYQQSLDQGLQFLIQYYNGEERAKGNILERFSAQQFPDLHSELNLSSLELGDSALYFCASSASGTSGYNEQFFGPGTRLTVL.

The V and J genes are TRBV10-3 and TRBJ1-4, with 9 bases that match TRBD1. The germline CDR1 and CDR2 sequences are ENHRY and SYGVKD. The CDR3 spans 15 residues. V shed 2 bases, J shed 7 bases, and the junction held 5 bases outside the gene matches. CDR3 in DNA: TGTGCCATCAGTGAGGAGGGACAGGGTGGTGAAAAACTGTTTTTT. It specifies CAISEEGQGGEKLFF.

V is TRBV7-9 and J is TRBJ1-1; D not certain. This CDR3 region has 11 residues. CDR1 is SEHNR, CDR2 FQNEAQ, per germline (reference sequence). Trimming pared 6 bases from V and 2 bases from J, leaving 4 bases between. Here the CDR3 reads CASRYNTEAFF. DNA for the CDR3: TGTGCCAGCAGGTATAACACTGAAGCTTTCTTT.

This chain connects TRBV29-1 to TRBJ2-1; D tentatively reads TRBD1 or TRBD2 (6 bases each). Germline V gives CDR1 SQVTM, CDR2 ANQGSEA. This CDR3 region has 15 residues. Deletions cut 2 bases from V and 5 bases from J, with 16 bases between. The CDR3: CSVERGRRGDNEQFF. Written as DNA, the CDR3 is TGCAGCGTTGAACGCGGCCGGAGGGGGGACAATGAGCAGTTCTTC.

This chain links TRBV6-6 with TRBJ2-3; 7 bases are shared with TRBD1. Germline loops: CDR1 MNHNY, CDR2 SVGAGI (reference sequence). J lost 1 base, V lost 6 bases, and 7 bases had no gene match. The CDR3 consists of 15 residues. Here the CDR3 reads CASSRQGEGTDTQYF. The CDR3 DNA follows: TGTGCCAGCAGCAGACAGGGTGAGGGCACAGATACGCAGTATTTT.